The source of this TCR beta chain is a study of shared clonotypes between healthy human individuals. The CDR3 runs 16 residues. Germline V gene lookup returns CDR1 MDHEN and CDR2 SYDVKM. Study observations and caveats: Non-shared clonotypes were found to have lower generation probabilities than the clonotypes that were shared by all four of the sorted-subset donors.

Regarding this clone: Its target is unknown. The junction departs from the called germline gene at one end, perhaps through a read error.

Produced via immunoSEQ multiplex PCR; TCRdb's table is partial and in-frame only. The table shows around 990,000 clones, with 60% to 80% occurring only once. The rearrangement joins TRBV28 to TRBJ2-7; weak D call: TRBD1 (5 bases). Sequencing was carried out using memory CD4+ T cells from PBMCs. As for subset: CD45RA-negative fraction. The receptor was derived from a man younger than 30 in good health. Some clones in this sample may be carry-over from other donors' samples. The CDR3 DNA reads TGTACCAGCAGTTCCCCCGGGCGACTTAAGGGGTACGAGCAGTACTTC. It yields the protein CTSSSPGRLKGYEQYF.